The next 8 T cell receptor beta chains were all read from a single sample in a study of a mutant IDH1 vaccine in newly diagnosed glioma. This sample's time point: week 47, end of study. Every vaccine dose comprised 300 ug of mutant IDH1 20-mer peptide plus topical imiquimod. The data were produced by immunoSEQ multiplex PCR, yet TCRdb's version contains in-frame clones alone and is incomplete. The profile shows about 83,000 clones, 75% to 85% of them singletons. Their specific antigens are unknown. This material consisted of PBMCs, taken from a glioma patient whose treatment included an IDH1 peptide vaccine. Receptors were obtained from a man aged 40-49 years with glioma.

The CDR3 DNA follows: TGTGCCAGCAGCAAGACAGGGGACACTGAAGCTTTCTTT. Its protein product is CASSKTGDTEAFF. The chain joins TRBV7-9 to TRBJ1-1; 8 bases align to TRBD1. V dropped 5 bases and J dropped 3; count of bases not matched to a gene: 2. CDR3 length: 13 residues. Germline V gives CDR1 SEHNR, CDR2 FQNEAQ (reference sequence).

This clone was picked up a small number of times. The chain combines TRBV5-1 with TRBJ2-3; possible D gene TRBD2, 6 bases. Trimming removed 5 bases from V and 2 bases from J, with 18 bases in between. The CDR3 has 16 residues. CDR1 is SGHRS and CDR2 is YFSETQ in the germline V gene. The CDR3 reads CASRPFRGTLTDTQYF. CDR3 nucleotide sequence: TGCGCCAGCAGACCGTTCCGGGGGACCCTCACAGATACGCAGTATTTT.

The rearrangement joins TRBV19 to TRBJ2-7, with 7 bases that match TRBD1. V lost 5 bases to trimming and J lost 1 base; unmatched junction nucleotides: 5. The CDR3 length is 14 residues. Germline V gives CDR1 LNHDA, CDR2 SQIVND (reference sequence). The CDR3 sequence: CASSRDRGSYEQYF. The CDR3 DNA is TGTGCCAGTAGTCGGGACAGAGGTTCCTACGAGCAGTACTTC.

The chain combines TRBV11-1 with TRBJ1-2; 8 bases align to TRBD1. Germline CDR1 and CDR2: SGHAT and FQDESV (reference sequence). CDR3 length: 14 residues. The V segment lost 2 bases and the J segment 13 bases; nucleotides outside the gene matches: 12. The CDR3 DNA follows: TGTGCCAGCAGCTTACCCCAAGACAGGGGAAGGTGCACCTTC. It codes for CASSLPQDRGRCTF.

About this clone itself: This sample includes further DNA sequences coding for the same CDR3. The chain couples TRBV18 to TRBJ2-7, with D possibly TRBD1 on 6 matching bases. The germline CDR1 and CDR2 sequences are KGHSH and LQKENI. Trimming removed 6 bases from V and 0 bases from J, with 12 bases in between. The CDR3 runs 14 residues. The chain's CDR3 is CASSQLDSSYEQYF. CDR3 coding DNA: TGTGCCAGCTCCCAACTGGACAGCTCCTACGAGCAGTACTTC.

J is TRBJ2-1 and V is TRBV7-2; 9 bases agree with TRBD2. Germline trimming cut 4 bases from V and 0 bases from J; bases unmatched to any gene: 1. This CDR3 spans 15 amino acids. CDR1 SGHTA and CDR2 FQGNSA come from the germline V gene. The CDR3 DNA is TGTGCCAGCAGCTATAGCGGGAGCTCCTACAATGAGCAGTTCTTC. Its translation is CASSYSGSSYNEQFF.

This chain links TRBV6-1 with TRBJ2-5; 8 positions match TRBD2. V lost 9 bases and J lost 5; bases outside the gene matches: 14. The CDR3 extends over 15 amino acids. Germline values: CDR1 MNHNS, CDR2 SASEGT. The CDR3 sequence: CASAPGLVGRETQYF. As DNA, the CDR3 is TGTGCCAGTGCCCCGGGACTAGTTGGCCGGGAGACCCAGTACTTC.

CDR3 residues: CASRQSTDTQYF. CDR3 sequence (DNA): TGTGCCAGCAGACAAAGCACAGATACGCAGTATTTT. The chain recombines TRBV11-1 with TRBJ2-3; D is undetermined. The germline V gene encodes CDR1 SGHAT and CDR2 FQDESV (reference sequence). The CDR3 consists of 12 residues. V was cut by 6 bases and J by 0 bases, with 4 bases left in between.